Below are 21 T cell receptor beta chains sequenced from a single sample in a study of CD39 and CD103 CD8 tumor-infiltrating T cells. The repertoire was sequenced with immunoSEQ multiplex PCR; TCRdb's copy has only in-frame clones and lacks some. The data show about 3,500 clones, with 63% seen just once and roughly 25% held by the top ten. The sample was CD39- CD103- CD8+ T cells sorted from the tumor. The subset denotes: CD103-CD39- double-negative CD45RA- CD8 T cells. The receptors come from a human donor with head and neck squamous cell carcinoma.

This chain connects TRBV6-6 to TRBJ2-7; TRBD1 might be the D (6 bases). Germline V gene lookup returns CDR1 MNHNY and CDR2 SVGAGI (reference sequence). Trimming cost V 3 bases and J 5 bases, with 11 bases left between them. The CDR3 totals 13 residues. The CDR3, as DNA: TGTGCCAGCAGTTATGGGGGCAGGGACGAGCAGTACTTC. This sequence encodes CASSYGGRDEQYF.

The rearrangement uses TRBV29-1 and TRBJ2-1, with 9 bases aligning to TRBD1. The germline CDR1 and CDR2 sequences are SQVTM and ANQGSEA. The CDR3 covers 14 residues. V was clipped by 6 bases and J by 9 bases; unmatched bases: 12. In DNA, the CDR3 is TGCAGCGTGGAAACCGGGACAGGGTCGCGTGAGCAGTTCTTC. It codes for CSVETGTGSREQFF.

The chain is built from TRBV4-1 and TRBJ2-5, with D possibly being TRBD1 (6 bases). Trimming took off 1 base at V and 1 base at J, with 7 bases between the two ends. Germline V gene lookup returns CDR1 MGHRA and CDR2 YSYEKL. This CDR3 is built from 14 residues. The CDR3 nucleotides are TGCGCCAGCAGCCAAGTACAGGGCCAAGAGACCCAGTACTTC. Its translation: CASSQVQGQETQYF.

The CDR3 loop reads CSVNSGQTYEQYF. For the CDR3, the DNA is TGCAGCGTTAATAGCGGGCAAACCTACGAGCAGTACTTC. The chain recombines TRBV29-1 with TRBJ2-7; TRBD2 matches 7 bases. Trimming cost V 5 bases and J 2 bases; bases outside gene matches: 6. The CDR3 contains 13 residues. Germline V gene data show CDR1 as SQVTM and CDR2 as ANQGSEA.

This chain uses TRBV27 with TRBJ2-6; 7 nucleotides align to TRBD1. Germline V gives CDR1 MNHEY, CDR2 SMNVEV (reference sequence). The CDR3 has 16 residues. The trim removed 1 base at V and 6 bases at J, leaving 6 bases unmatched. CDR3 residues: CASSLLWQGEANVLTF. The CDR3 DNA reads as TGTGCCAGCAGTTTATTATGGCAGGGGGAGGCCAACGTCCTGACTTTC. The full variable domain, its missing parts supplied by reference TRBV27 and TRBJ2-6, is EAQVTQNPRYLITVTGKKLTVTCSQNMNHEYMSWYRQDPGLGLRQIYYSMNVEVTDKGDVPEGYKVSRKEKRNFPLILESPSPNQTSLYFCASSLLWQGEANVLTFGAGSRLTVL.

This clone has only a few counts. This chain connects TRBV7-8 to TRBJ2-7; D is perhaps TRBD1 (5 bases). The CDR3 runs to 14 residues. V was clipped by 5 bases and J by 3 bases, with 14 bases between them. Germline V gene data show CDR1 as SGHVS and CDR2 as FQNEAQ. CDR3 sequence (DNA): TGTGCCAGCAGCACTCGGACACCCTTCTACGAGCAGTACTTC. Translation: CASSTRTPFYEQYF.

The J gene is TRBJ2-1, the V gene TRBV15; 8 positions match TRBD1. Trimming took 3 bases from V and 3 from J; bases not matched to a gene: 13. Germline loops: CDR1 LNHNV, CDR2 YYDKDF (reference sequence). This CDR3 has 18 amino acids. The CDR3 nucleotides read TGTGCCACCAGCAGGGGGGCCGGCGAGACAGGGGTCTACAATGAGCAGTTCTTC. This translates into CATSRGAGETGVYNEQFF. Full variable domain (remainder filled in from reference TRBV15 and TRBJ2-1): DAMVIQNPRYQVTQFGKPVTLSCSQTLNHNVMYWYQQKSSQAPKLLFHYYDKDFNNEADTPDNFQSRRPNTSFCFLDIRSPGLGDTAMYLCATSRGAGETGVYNEQFFGPGTRLTVL.

The CDR3 nucleotides read TGTGCCAGCAGCGTAGTCTGGGGATCCAATGAGCAGTTCTTC. Protein: CASSVVWGSNEQFF. V gene TRBV9 combines with J gene TRBJ2-1; no firm D call. The CDR3 covers 14 residues. Looked up from germline, CDR1 is SGDLS and CDR2 is YYNGEE. Trimming left V 0 bases short and J 6 bases short, with 10 bases between. The variable domain in full, with the rest retrieved from reference TRBV9 and TRBJ2-1, is DSGVTQTPKHLITATGQRVTLRCSPRSGDLSVYWYQQSLDQGLQFLIQYYNGEERAKGNILERFSAQQFPDLHSELNLSSLELGDSALYFCASSVVWGSNEQFFGPGTRLTVL.

J is TRBJ2-1 and V is TRBV7-3; D is possibly TRBD1 or TRBD2 (5 bases each). Germline values: CDR1 SGHTA, CDR2 FQGTGA. Trimming took off 1 base at V and 5 bases at J, with 15 bases between the two ends. There are 16 residues in the CDR3. CDR3 coding DNA: TGTGCCAGCAGCTTAAGAGGGGCTAGTCCCAACAATGAGCAGTTCTTC. It is translated as CASSLRGASPNNEQFF. The full variable domain, its missing parts supplied by reference TRBV7-3 and TRBJ2-1, is GAGVSQTPSNKVTEKGKYVELRCDPISGHTALYWYRQSLGQGPEFLIYFQGTGAADDSGLPNDRFFAVRPEGSVSTLKIQRTERGDSAVYLCASSLRGASPNNEQFFGPGTRLTVL.

The rearrangement uses TRBV27 and TRBJ1-4, with no clear D. This CDR3 contains 15 residues. Germline V gene data show CDR1 as MNHEY and CDR2 as SMNVEV (reference sequence). V lost 2 bases and J 4 bases, leaving 11 bases between the germline ends. This CDR3 is CASSLVRALNEKLFF. The CDR3 DNA sequence: TGTGCCAGCAGTTTAGTCAGAGCCCTTAATGAAAAACTGTTTTTT.

This clone was seen a handful of times. The rearrangement joins TRBV30 to TRBJ2-3; no clear D. The CDR3 extends over 13 amino acids. The germline CDR1 and CDR2 sequences are GTSNPN and SVGIG (reference sequence). V lost 4 bases and J 5 bases, leaving 13 bases between the germline ends. CDR3 sequence: CAWNLMTGDTQYF. CDR3 DNA: TGTGCCTGGAACCTGATGACGGGAGATACGCAGTATTTT.

The chain is built from TRBV29-1 and TRBJ1-2; D may be TRBD1 (6 bases). The germline V gene has CDR1 SQVTM and CDR2 ANQGSEA. Deletions cut 6 bases from V and 0 bases from J, with 20 bases between. This CDR3 contains 16 residues. The CDR3 here is CSVPPTGSPPNYGYTF. DNA of the CDR3: TGCAGCGTACCTCCTACAGGGAGCCCACCTAACTATGGCTACACCTTC.

The chain is built from TRBV27 and TRBJ1-4; possibly TRBD1 for D (6 bases). Trimming removed 6 bases at V and 5 bases at J, with 16 bases between. The CDR3 sequence is 15 residues long. Germline assignment: CDR1 MNHEY and CDR2 SMNVEV (reference sequence). CDR3 DNA: TGTGCCAGCAGCCCCTCGCAAGGGGGAAATGAAAAACTGTTTTTT. As protein: CASSPSQGGNEKLFF.

This clone was detected a few times. The genes are TRBV7-8 and TRBJ1-2; D is perhaps TRBD1 (6 bases). Trimming removed 5 bases at V and 7 bases at J, with 14 bases between. This CDR3 spans 13 amino acids. CDR1 SGHVS and CDR2 FQNEAQ come from the germline V gene. The CDR3 bases are TGTGCCAGCAGCCCAGCGGGGGGCGTTGGCTACACCTTC. This encodes CASSPAGGVGYTF.

The gene calls are TRBV28 and TRBJ2-7; a possible D gene is TRBD1 (6 bases). The V gene's germline CDR1 is MDHEN and CDR2 SYDVKM. V gave up 6 bases and J gave up 0 bases, with 15 bases separating them. The CDR3 runs 15 residues. CDR3 region: CASRSRRDISYEQYF. The CDR3 bases are TGTGCCAGCAGATCCCGCAGGGACATCTCCTACGAGCAGTACTTC.

This chain's CDR3 is CASSRSGTGVAEAFF. The CDR3 nucleotides read TGCGCCAGCAGCCGGTCCGGGACAGGGGTTGCTGAAGCTTTCTTT. This sequence joins TRBV4-1 and TRBJ1-1; 10 bases match TRBD1. CDR3 size: 15 residues. The germline V gene encodes CDR1 MGHRA and CDR2 YSYEKL. V lost 4 bases to trimming and J lost 6 bases; unmatched junction nucleotides: 8.

By sample share, this clone is medium-sized. The chain is built from TRBV9 and TRBJ2-6; no clear D. V gave up 2 bases and J gave up 4 bases, with 7 bases separating them. From germline, CDR1 is SGDLS and CDR2 YYNGEE. The CDR3 is 14 amino acids. CDR3 region: CASSVGSGANVLTF. The CDR3 DNA is TGTGCCAGCAGCGTCGGGTCAGGGGCCAACGTCCTGACTTTC.

Of note for this clone: Other nucleotide sequences from this sample produce the same CDR3. The J gene is TRBJ2-1, the V gene TRBV10-3; TRBD2 agrees at 9 bases. V was clipped by 2 bases and J by 1 base; unmatched bases: 3. Germline CDR1 reads ENHRY; CDR2 reads SYGVKD. This CDR3 has 16 residues. For the CDR3, the DNA is TGTGCCATCAGTGAGAAGCGGGGGGAGTCCTACAATGAGCAGTTCTTC. This codes for CAISEKRGESYNEQFF.

V is TRBV9 and J is TRBJ2-7; D is unresolved. V dropped 0 bases and J dropped 2 bases, with 12 bases sitting between them. Per germline, CDR1 SGDLS and CDR2 YYNGEE. The CDR3 runs 15 residues. CDR3 nucleotides: TGTGCCAGCAGCGTAGACTCGGACGGAACCTACGAGCAGTACTTC. Its translation is CASSVDSDGTYEQYF. The whole variable domain, filled in from reference TRBV9 and TRBJ2-7, reads DSGVTQTPKHLITATGQRVTLRCSPRSGDLSVYWYQQSLDQGLQFLIQYYNGEERAKGNILERFSAQQFPDLHSELNLSSLELGDSALYFCASSVDSDGTYEQYFGPGTRLTVT.

This clone has just one count. This chain connects TRBV4-2 to TRBJ2-5; 7 bases align to TRBD1. The germline gives CDR1 LGHNA, CDR2 YNFKEQ. The CDR3 runs 14 residues. The V segment lost 4 bases and the J segment 5 bases; nucleotides outside the gene matches: 7. The CDR3 here is CASSPITGDETQYF. CDR3 sequence (DNA): TGTGCCAGCAGCCCGATAACAGGGGACGAGACCCAGTACTTC.

In this sample, this clone turned up a few times. The chain recombines TRBV12-5 with TRBJ1-1; no clear D. The CDR3 loop spans 13 amino acids. Per germline, CDR1 LGHNT and CDR2 FRNRAP. The V gene lost 8 bases and the J gene lost 0 bases, with 10 bases spanning the gap. Written as DNA, the CDR3 is TGTGCTAGTTCGATCCGTATGAACACTGAAGCTTTCTTT. It specifies CASSIRMNTEAFF.